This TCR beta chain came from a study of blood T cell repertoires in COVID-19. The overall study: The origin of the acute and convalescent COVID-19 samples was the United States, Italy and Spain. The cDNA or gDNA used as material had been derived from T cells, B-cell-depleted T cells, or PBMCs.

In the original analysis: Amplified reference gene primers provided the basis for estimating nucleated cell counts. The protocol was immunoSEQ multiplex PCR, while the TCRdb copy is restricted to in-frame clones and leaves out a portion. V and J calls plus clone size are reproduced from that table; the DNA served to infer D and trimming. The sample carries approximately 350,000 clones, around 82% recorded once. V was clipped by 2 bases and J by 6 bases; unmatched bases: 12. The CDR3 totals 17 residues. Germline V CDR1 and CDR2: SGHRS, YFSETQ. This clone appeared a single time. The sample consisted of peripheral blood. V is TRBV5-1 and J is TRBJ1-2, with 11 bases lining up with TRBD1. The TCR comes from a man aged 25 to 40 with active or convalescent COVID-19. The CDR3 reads CASSFGHSDRGLDGYTF. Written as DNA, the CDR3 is TGCGCCAGCAGCTTTGGGCACTCGGACAGGGGGCTTGATGGCTACACCTTC.